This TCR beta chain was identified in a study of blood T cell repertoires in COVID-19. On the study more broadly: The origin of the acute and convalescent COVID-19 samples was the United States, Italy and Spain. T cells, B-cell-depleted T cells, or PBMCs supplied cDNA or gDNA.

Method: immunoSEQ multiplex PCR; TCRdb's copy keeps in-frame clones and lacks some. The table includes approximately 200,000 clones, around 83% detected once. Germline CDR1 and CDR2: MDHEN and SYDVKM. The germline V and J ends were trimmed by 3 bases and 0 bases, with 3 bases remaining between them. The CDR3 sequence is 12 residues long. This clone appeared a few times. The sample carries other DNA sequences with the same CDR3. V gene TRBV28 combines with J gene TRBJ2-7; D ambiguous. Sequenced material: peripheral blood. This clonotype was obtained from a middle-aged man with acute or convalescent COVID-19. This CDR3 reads CASSLYSYEQYF. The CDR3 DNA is TGTGCCAGCAGTTTGTACTCCTACGAGCAGTACTTC.